Described below is a single T cell receptor (beta chain) sequence and its context. Its antigen is currently unknown. The entry originates in a study of PD-L1 blockade in urothelial cancer. Study results and limitations: The study found that durable-benefit patients expanded tumor-associated blood clones more at 3 weeks.

Clones were read by immunoSEQ multiplex PCR, and TCRdb kept only the in-frame ones, dropping some. The table includes roughly 50,000 clones, 77% detected once. Trimming cost V 10 bases and J 4 bases; bases outside gene matches: 6. Germline-derived CDR1 and CDR2 are WNHNN and SYGVQD (reference sequence). The CDR3 runs to 12 residues. V usage is TRBV10-1 and J usage is TRBJ2-5; 7 bases match TRBD1. The sample in question was PBMCs, obtained around atezolizumab (anti-PD-L1) treatment. This TCR was sampled from a man aged 65-85 years with urothelial cancer. CDR3 region: CAISTGSETQYF. The CDR3 nucleotides are TGCGCCATCTCGACAGGGTCAGAGACCCAGTACTTC.